Below are 29 T cell receptor delta chains sequenced from a single sample in a study of γδ T cells in repeated Plasmodium falciparum infection. TCRdb made new clone calls on the multiplex PCR reads using CATT. The sample has 75,000 to 100,000 delta-chain clones, under 1.5% seen once. Vgamma9/Vdelta2+ and Vdelta2-negative gammadelta T cells were flow-sorted from PBMC for bulk sequencing. Material for sequencing was gamma-delta T cells from blood. These receptors were collected from a pool of human donors (malaria-infected and uninfected, not separated).

This clone was observed many times. The V gene is TRDV1, the J gene TRDJ1, with 9 bases fitting TRDD3. Looked up from germline, CDR1 is TSWWSYY and CDR2 is QGS. The J segment lost 0 bases and the V segment lost 6 bases, leaving 20 bases of the junction unmatched. The CDR3 is 20 residues long. The CDR3 loop reads CALGVFRVYWGSPYTDKLIF. The DNA of the CDR3 is TGTGCTCTTGGTGTCTTCCGGGTGTACTGGGGGAGCCCCTACACCGATAAACTCATCTTT.

Note on this clone: The TCRdb record carries a much larger clone's protein, which differs from this DNA's translation at residue 16; a read error is the likely cause, and the protein listed here is the DNA translation. The chain has TRDV1 and TRDJ1, with 9 nucleotides matching TRDD2. The J gene comes from matching the DNA to germline here; TCRdb lacks it. The junction had 25 bases not matched to a gene; V was cut back by 5 bases and J by 0 bases. Germline loops: CDR1 TSWWSYY, CDR2 QGS. The CDR3 length is 22 residues. The chain's CDR3 is CALGSSFLRYRGARGDTDKLIF. In DNA, the CDR3 is TGTGCTCTTGGGTCATCCTTCCTACGTTATAGGGGGGCCCGAGGGGACACCGATAAACTCATCTTT.

A note on this clone: TCRdb has a much larger clone's protein, which differs at residue 11 from the translation of this DNA, likely because of a read error; what is shown is the protein translated from the DNA. The rearrangement uses TRDV2 and TRDJ1; D remains unclear. TCRdb records no J gene; here it was assigned by comparing the DNA to germline. The CDR3 runs to 16 residues. The ends were cut back, 0 bases at V and 3 bases at J, with 16 bases in the middle. Germline lookup yields CDR1 GEAIGNYY and CDR2 EKD. In DNA form, the CDR3 reads TGTGCCTGTGACACCTTGGTTGGCCCTCACTCCGATAAACTCATCTTT. It translates to CACDTLVGPHSDKLIF.

This clone was seen ten or more times. The V gene is TRDV2, the J gene TRDJ1; possibly TRDD3 for D (6 bases). This CDR3 comprises 14 residues. Deletions cut 0 bases from V and 8 bases from J, with 15 bases between. Germline lookup yields CDR1 GEAIGNYY and CDR2 EKD. CDR3 amino acids: CACDTVGGDQKLIF. The CDR3 DNA reads TGTGCCTGTGACACCGTCGGGGGAGACCAAAAACTCATCTTT.

This clone was detected only a few times. A far larger clone is off by one base, so a read error is likely. Different DNA sequences within this sample yield the same CDR3. The rearrangement links TRDV1 to TRDJ1; D remains unclear. The J gene comes from matching the DNA to germline here; TCRdb lacks it. Germline V gene lookup returns CDR1 TSWWSYY and CDR2 QGS. Trimming pared 3 bases from V and 3 bases from J, leaving 11 bases between. The CDR3 runs to 14 residues. Here the CDR3 reads CALGDLTSADKLIF. The CDR3 DNA reads as TGTGCTCTTGGGGATTTAACTAGTGCCGATAAACTCATCTTT.

This clone was picked up many times. The protein held in TCRdb is that of a much larger clone and does not match this DNA's translation at residue 7, likely because of a read error; the protein shown is translated from the DNA. DNA for the CDR3: TGTGCCTGTGACTCCTTACCGGGGGAAAACACCGATAAACTCATCTTT. This gives the protein CACDSLPGENTDKLIF. This chain links TRDV2 with TRDJ1; a weak D match, TRDD3 (6 bases). No J gene was available from TCRdb, and it was assigned here by a germline match of the DNA. CDR1 and CDR2 (germline): GEAIGNYY, EKD. V shed 3 bases and J shed 0 bases, with 16 bases lying between them. The CDR3 runs to 16 residues.

There are a few counts of this clone. A far larger clone is one nucleotide away, so this likely arose from a read error. The same CDR3 also results from other DNA sequences found in this sample. The chain carries TRDV2 and TRDJ2; D perhaps matches TRDD3 (5 bases). Here the J gene was assigned by germline matching of the DNA, as TCRdb has none. From germline, CDR1 is GEAIGNYY and CDR2 EKD. V was pared by 3 bases and J by 8 bases, with 15 bases between. CDR3 length: 14 residues. The CDR3 DNA sequence: TGTGCCTGTGACCCGCTGAGAGGGGACGCACAACTCTTCTTT. Its protein product is CACDPLRGDAQLFF.

Concerning this clone itself: TCRdb pairs this DNA with a much larger clone's protein that differs at residue 8, likely a read error; the protein shown was translated from the DNA. The chain combines TRDV2 with TRDJ1; maybe TRDD3 (5 bases). TCRdb leaves out the J gene; it was filled in here by matching the DNA to germline. Germline values: CDR1 GEAIGNYY, CDR2 EKD. The CDR3 is 15 residues long. Between the trimmed V and J ends, which lost 3 bases and 0 bases, there was a span of 13 bases. In nucleotides, the CDR3 is TGTGCCTGTGACGTTCTGGGACTCCACACCGATAAACTCATCTTT. Its protein is CACDVLGLHTDKLIF.

This clone showed up just a few times. The protein in TCRdb stems from a much larger clone and differs at residue 11 from this DNA's translation, likely a read error; here the protein is translated from the DNA. The chain carries TRDV2 and TRDJ2; D is undetermined. The J gene, left out of TCRdb, was set here by checking the DNA against germline. This CDR3 region has 22 residues. The V end was cut by 6 bases, the J end by 4 bases, with 38 bases between. Looked up from germline, CDR1 is GEAIGNYY and CDR2 is EKD. The CDR3 here is CACSPKPRWECDSQGGTAQLFF. CDR3 DNA: TGTGCCTGTTCCCCAAAGCCCCGGTGGGAATGCGACTCCCAAGGTGGGACAGCACAACTCTTCTTT.

This clone has at least ten counts. The same CDR3 is also encoded by other DNA sequences in this sample. This chain links TRDV1 with TRDJ1; TRDD3 matches 10 bases. Trimming at V came to 9 bases and at J to 0 bases, leaving 16 bases not matched to a gene. The germline CDR1 and CDR2 sequences are TSWWSYY and QGS. The CDR3 is made up of 18 amino acids. The CDR3 DNA sequence: TGTGCTCTCCTACCGTCCTACGGGGGATACGGGTACACCGATAAACTCATCTTT. Protein product: CALLPSYGGYGYTDKLIF.

Points on this clone: TCRdb pairs this DNA with a much larger clone's protein that differs at residue 11, likely a read error; the protein shown was translated from the DNA. The V and J genes are TRDV1 and TRDJ2, with 9 bases matching TRDD3. Here the J gene came from matching the DNA to germline, since TCRdb omits it. The CDR3 spans 19 residues. Germline V gene data show CDR1 as TSWWSYY and CDR2 as QGS. Trimming took 2 bases from V and 1 from J; bases not matched to a gene: 11. In DNA, the CDR3 is TGTGCTCTTGGGGAAGTCTCTTACTGGGGGACAGGTTTGACAGCACAACTCTTCTTT. Its protein product is CALGEVSYWGTGLTAQLFF.

This clone was seen only a few times. This sequence is one base from a far larger clone and is likely a read error. Other nucleotide sequences in the sample specify the same CDR3. The chain recombines TRDV3 with TRDJ1; D not resolved. Germline V CDR1 and CDR2: TVYSNPD, GDNSRS (reference sequence). The V gene lost 4 bases and the J gene lost 0 bases, with 18 bases spanning the gap. The length of the CDR3 is 15 residues. CDR3 amino acids: CASTTFISYTDKLIF. Written as DNA, the CDR3 is TGTGCCTCGACAACGTTCATCTCGTACACCGATAAACTCATCTTT.

A word on this clone: The translation of this DNA and the TCRdb protein of a much larger clone differ at residues 8 and 11, probably owing to a read error; the protein shown here is translated from the DNA. The gene calls are TRAV38-2/DV8 and TRDJ1; 11 bases line up with TRDD3. The CDR3 loop spans 21 amino acids. V was pared by 0 bases and J by 4 bases, with 20 bases of the junction left unmatched. CDR1 is TSESDYY, CDR2 QEAYKQQN, per germline. CDR3 in amino acids: CAYRSGQVLPCLTGGYDKLIF. The CDR3 DNA sequence: TGTGCTTATAGGAGCGGCCAGGTCCTACCGTGCCTAACTGGGGGATACGATAAACTCATCTTT.

This clone was seen a single time. The chain links TRDV2 to TRDJ1; 7 bases are a match to TRDD3. The J gene is absent in TCRdb and was assigned here via DNA matching to germline. This CDR3 is built from 15 residues. The ends lost 1 base at V and 5 bases at J; junction bases unmatched: 9. Germline assignment: CDR1 GEAIGNYY and CDR2 EKD. This CDR3 is CACDTLRVLGDKLIF. The CDR3, as DNA: TGTGCCTGTGACACACTCCGAGTACTGGGGGATAAACTCATCTTT.

This clone was seen more than once but under ten times. TCRdb assigns this DNA the protein of a much larger clone, which departs from its translation at residue 17; this likely reflects a read error, and the protein shown comes from translating the DNA. This rearrangement joins TRDV1 to TRDJ1; 9 nucleotides align to TRDD3. Matching the DNA to germline supplied the J gene, which TCRdb does not give. Germline loops: CDR1 TSWWSYY, CDR2 QGS. The CDR3 has 22 residues. J lost 3 bases, V lost 5 bases, and 28 bases had no gene match. The CDR3 coding sequence is TGTGCTCTTGGGCTGCGGCCTTCCGGACCATATTGGGGGATAGGTCGCGCCGATAAACTCATCTTT. Amino acid sequence: CALGLRPSGPYWGIGRADKLIF.

In this sample, this clone is medium-sized. Within the sample, other DNA sequences also encode this same CDR3. The chain combines TRDV1 with TRDJ1, with 13 bases aligning to TRDD3. After removal of 3 bases from V and 0 bases from J, the junction contained 22 bases not matched to a gene. The CDR3 has 23 amino acids. Per the germline V gene, CDR1 is TSWWSYY and CDR2 is QGS. CDR3 nucleotide sequence: TGTGCTCTTGGGGACCCGACCCCATCCCGTACTGGGGGATACGCGGGGTACACCGATAAACTCATCTTT. This codes for CALGDPTPSRTGGYAGYTDKLIF.

The table lists this clone with a few counts. The TCRdb protein, from a much larger clone, departs from this DNA's translation at residue 14, likely by read error; the protein shown derives from the DNA. The chain combines TRDV1 with TRDJ3, with 10 bases identical to TRDD3. The J gene was not available in TCRdb and was assigned here by matching the DNA to germline segments. V lost 4 bases and J lost 0; bases outside the gene matches: 27. The germline gives CDR1 TSWWSYY, CDR2 QGS. The CDR3 covers 26 residues. The CDR3 here is CALGGTKVQKGDTPREFSWDTRQMFF. The CDR3 nucleotides are TGTGCTCTTGGGGGAACTAAAGTCCAAAAGGGGGATACGCCTAGGGAGTTCTCCTGGGACACCCGACAGATGTTTTTC.

Regarding this clone: Only one base separates this from a far larger clonotype, so it likely reflects a read error. The sample carries other DNA sequences with the same CDR3. The chain uses TRDV1 and TRDJ1; TRDD3 matches at 7 bases. TCRdb lists no J gene, so it was determined here by aligning the DNA to germline. There are 21 residues in the CDR3. CDR1 and CDR2 from the germline V gene are TSWWSYY and QGS. In DNA, the CDR3 is TGTGCTCTTGGGGAATCGCTCTCCTATCCTTTCCTGGGGGTTTACACTGATAAACTCATCTTT. Protein product: CALGESLSYPFLGVYTDKLIF.

The table lists this clone with a few counts. The TCRdb protein comes from a much larger clone and disagrees with this DNA's translation at residue 11, likely due to a read error; the protein given here is derived from the DNA. A V gene of TRDV2 was called, but no J gene was assigned; no DNA check was done on the table's D call, TRDD3. This CDR3 contains 13 residues. CDR1 is GEAIGNYY and CDR2 is EKD in the germline V gene. CDR3 region: CACDGWGTDKPIF. The CDR3 DNA sequence: TGTGCCTGTGACGGTTGGGGAACCGATAAACCCATCTTT.

On this clone itself: The translation of this DNA and the TCRdb protein of a much larger clone differ at residue 6, probably owing to a read error; the protein shown here is translated from the DNA. The chain carries TRDV2 and TRDJ3; the match to TRDD3 covers 9 bases. Because TCRdb records no J gene, it was assigned here through a match of the DNA to germline. V was clipped by 3 bases and J by 2 bases; unmatched bases: 10. Germline lookup yields CDR1 GEAIGNYY and CDR2 EKD. The CDR3 is made up of 19 amino acids. CDR3 protein: CACDPLRGIHPWDTRQMFF. The CDR3 DNA reads TGTGCCTGTGACCCTTTGCGGGGGATACATCCCTGGGACACCCGACAGATGTTTTTC.

With regard to this clone: A single base is all that separates this from a far larger clone, so a read error is likely. Different DNA sequences within this sample yield the same CDR3. V gene TRDV3 combines with J gene TRDJ1; D might be TRDD3 (5 bases). The germline V gene has CDR1 TVYSNPD and CDR2 GDNSRS (reference sequence). This CDR3 is built from 17 residues. The CDR3 DNA reads TGTGCGTCTCTTCGGGTCCACTACGGGGAAAACGCTAGTAAACTCATCTTT. This codes for CASLRVHYGENASKLIF. Looking up the rest from reference TRDV3 and TRDJ1 gives the full variable domain: CDKVTQSSPDQTVASGSEVVLLCTYDTVYSNPDLFWYRIRPDYSFQFVFYGDNSRSEGADFTQGRFSVKHILTQKAFHLVISPVRTEDSATYYCASLRVHYGENASKLIFGKGTRVTVEP.

The chain recombines TRDV1 with TRDJ1, with 11 bases aligning to TRDD3. TCRdb leaves out the J gene; it was filled in here by matching the DNA to germline. The CDR3 consists of 21 residues. Germline V gene sequence: CDR1 TSWWSYY, CDR2 QGS. Trimming at V came to 5 bases and at J to 0 bases, leaving 20 bases not matched to a gene. The CDR3 nucleotides read TGTGCTCTTGGGTTCGGTTTCCTACGCTGGGGGATACCGGGCGACACCGATAAACTCATCTTT. This translates into CALGFGFLRWGIPGDTDKLIF.

This clone was observed a few times. A far bigger clonotype differs at one base, so this is likely a read error. Other DNA variants within this sample encode the same CDR3. The gene calls are TRDV1 and TRDJ2; D perhaps matches TRDD3 (5 bases). This CDR3 is 14 amino acids long. CDR1 and CDR2 from the germline V gene are TSWWSYY and QGS. The CDR3, as DNA: TGCGCTCTTGGGGAAAATGCCCTGGAGGCACAACTCTTCTTT. Translated, it gives CALGENALEAQLFF.

This clone was observed a few times. A far bigger clonotype differs at one base, so this is likely a read error. The same CDR3 arises from other DNA sequences in this sample as well. The chain links TRDV1 to TRDJ1; 12 bases line up with TRDD3. TCRdb gives no J gene; it was assigned here by matching the DNA to germline. The V gene's germline CDR1 is TSWWSYY and CDR2 QGS. V lost 2 bases to trimming and J lost 0 bases; unmatched junction nucleotides: 22. This CDR3 has 23 residues. The CDR3 coding sequence is TGTGCTCTTGGGGAAATTCCTAGACATTTCGTACTGGGGGATACTCCGTACACCGATAAACTCATCTTT. It codes for CALGEIPRHFVLGDTPYTDKLIF.

In this sample, this clone turned up a few times. TCRdb's protein for this DNA is that of a much larger clone and differs from the translation at residue 3, likely a read error; the protein shown is the DNA translation. The J gene is TRDJ1, the V gene TRDV1; TRDD3 aligns across 10 bases. The J gene is absent in TCRdb and was assigned here via DNA matching to germline. The CDR3 has 20 residues. Germline V lookup: CDR1 TSWWSYY, CDR2 QGS. In nucleotides, the CDR3 is TGTGCTCCTGGGGAACTACGACCAGACTGGGGGATCAAGTACACCGATAAACTCATCTTT. Protein: CAPGELRPDWGIKYTDKLIF.

Of note for this clone: This likely traces to a read error, being one base from a far larger clone. The sample holds other DNA sequences that translate to the same CDR3. This chain joins TRDV1 and TRDJ1; possibly TRDD2 for D (5 bases). CDR1 TSWWSYY and CDR2 QGS come from the germline V gene. The CDR3 covers 25 residues. V dropped 1 base and J dropped 0 bases, with 39 bases sitting between them. The chain's CDR3 is CALGEPRKPYPLLRATIRNTDKLIF. CDR3 nucleotide sequence: TGTGCTCTTGGGGAACCCCGGAAACCCTACCCTTTACTCCGTGCCACCATCAGGAACACCGATAAACTCATCTTT.

This clone was counted a few times. TCRdb records a much larger clone's protein for this DNA, with a difference at residue 15 that likely arises from a read error; the protein given is the translation of the DNA. This chain joins TRDV2 and TRDJ1, with 11 bases lining up with TRDD3. TCRdb offers no J gene call, so here the DNA was matched to germline to obtain one. V was pared by 2 bases and J by 0 bases, with 22 bases of the junction left unmatched. Per germline, CDR1 GEAIGNYY and CDR2 EKD. CDR3 length equals 22 residues. CDR3 loop: CACDSLPGDWGIKKANTDKLIF. The DNA of the CDR3 is TGTGCCTGTGACAGCCTTCCTGGCGACTGGGGGATAAAGAAAGCAAACACCGATAAACTCATCTTT.

Points on this clone: TCRdb's protein, taken from a much larger clone, differs from this DNA's translation at residue 14, likely owing to a read error; the protein displayed comes from the DNA. Additional DNA sequences in this sample encode the identical CDR3. The V and J genes are TRDV2 and TRDJ3; 7 nucleotides match TRDD3. TCRdb is silent on the J gene; assignment here came from matching the DNA to germline. Germline V CDR1 and CDR2: GEAIGNYY, EKD. The CDR3 contains 20 residues. CDR3 loop: CACDLTGDARSSWGTRQMFF. The DNA of the CDR3 is TGTGCCTGTGACCTTACTGGGGATGCCCGGAGCTCCTGGGGCACCCGGCAGATGTTTTTC.

This clone was observed a few times. This DNA's translation and the protein TCRdb lists, from a much larger clone, do not match at residue 7, likely due to a read error; the protein shown is translated from the DNA. The rearrangement uses TRDV3 and TRDJ1; tentatively, D is TRDD3 (6 bases). Since TCRdb gives no J gene, matching the DNA to germline was used here to assign it. The germline V and J ends were trimmed by 2 bases and 4 bases, with 11 bases remaining between them. The CDR3 has 12 amino acids. Germline values: CDR1 TVYSNPD, CDR2 GDNSRS (reference sequence). CDR3: CAFLDTSDKLIF. The CDR3 nucleotides are TGTGCCTTTTTAGATACGAGCGATAAACTCATCTTT. Supplemented by reference TRDV3 and TRDJ1, the full variable domain reads CDKVTQSSPDQTVASGSEVVLLCTYDTVYSNPDLFWYRIRPDYSFQFVFYGDNSRSEGADFTQGRFSVKHILTQKAFHLVISPVRTEDSATYYCAFLDTSDKLIFGKGTRVTVEP.